A selection of T cell receptor beta chains follows, all from one sample in a study of OX40 agonist ivuxolimab in advanced cancers. The repertoire was sequenced with immunoSEQ multiplex PCR; TCRdb's copy has only in-frame clones and lacks some. Of fewer than 20,000 clones listed, less than 85% were seen once; the top ten hold more than 25%. Sequenced material: CD4+ or CD8+ T cells sorted from blood, taken in a trial of the OX40 agonist ivuxolimab. Receptor source: an adult with an advanced solid tumor such as melanoma, head and neck, liver or kidney cancer. Each CDR3 is given with its conserved first and last residue. A D gene is named only where the DNA matches it firmly. The listing skips clone size in some rows; elsewhere it reads once, few, many or a size class.

V	J	size	D	length	DNA	CDR3
TRBV7-9	TRBJ1-1	-	-	12	TGTGCCAGCAGCTCAGGAGGAGGTGAAGCTTTCTTT	CASSSGGGEAFF
TRBV29-1	TRBJ2-1	-	TRBD1	13	TGCAGCGTCGCCACCGGGACAGGGAATGAGCAGTTCTTC	CSVATGTGNEQFF
TRBV7-2	TRBJ2-7	-	-	15	TGTGCCAGCAGCTTCCGGGATCACCCCCTCTACGAGCAGTACTTC	CASSFRDHPLYEQYF
TRBV27	TRBJ1-6	-	-	14	TGTGCCAGCAGTCCCCTTTCAGGCAATTCACCCCTCCACTTT	CASSPLSGNSPLHF
TRBV12-5	TRBJ2-2	-	-	11	TGTGCTAGTGGTTTGATACGGGAGCTGTTTTTT	CASGLIRELFF
TRBV4-3	TRBJ1-1	-	-	15	TGCGCCAGCAGCCGCTGGACAGCTGTGAACACTGAAGCTTTCTTT	CASSRWTAVNTEAFF
TRBV4-1	TRBJ1-2	-	-	16	TGCGCCAGCAGCCAAGATCTGGGCGTACCGGGCTATGGCTACACCTTC	CASSQDLGVPGYGYTF
TRBV5-1	TRBJ2-2	medium-sized	-	13	TGCGCCAGTCGTGTCGAGAACACCGGGGAGCTGTTTTTT	CASRVENTGELFF
TRBV6-5	TRBJ2-7	-	TRBD2	15	TGTGCCAGCAGTTACTCCGCGGGGGGGAAAACCGAGCAGTACTTC	CASSYSAGGKTEQYF
TRBV7-9	TRBJ1-2	-	-	14	TGTGCCAGCAGCTTAGGAGGAACCTACTATGGCTACACCTTC	CASSLGGTYYGYTF
TRBV6-6	TRBJ2-7	-	-	14	TGTGCCAGCAGGGGGGCGCTCCAGACCTACGAGCAGTACTTC	CASRGALQTYEQYF
TRBV20-1	TRBJ1-2	-	-	11	TGCAGTGCTCCCGAGGACTATGGCTACACCTTC	CSAPEDYGYTF
TRBV14	TRBJ2-7	-	TRBD1	12	TGTGCCAGCCAACAGGGGGCAGAAGAGCAGTACTTC	CASQQGAEEQYF
TRBV7-9	TRBJ1-1	once	TRBD1	15	TGTGCCAGCAGCTTCATGTCGACAGGGAGGGCTGAAGCTTTCTTT	CASSFMSTGRAEAFF
TRBV7-8	TRBJ1-2	-	-	13	TGTGCCAGCAGCTTAGCAGTACGGAATGGCTACACCTTC	CASSLAVRNGYTF
TRBV4-1	TRBJ1-5	-	-	17	TGCGCCAGCAGCCAGATACCGAGAGAATATAGCAATCAGCCCCAGCATTTT	CASSQIPREYSNQPQHF
TRBV9	TRBJ2-7	-	TRBD1	14	TGTGCCAGCACGACCGGGACAGGGTCAGACGAGCAGTACTTC	CASTTGTGSDEQYF
TRBV7-2	TRBJ1-5	-	TRBD1	15	TGTGCCAGCAGTCGCACAGGGGAATTGAGTCAGCCCCAGCATTTT	CASSRTGELSQPQHF
TRBV4-2	TRBJ2-2	-	-	17	TGTGCCAGCAGCCGAGTGGGGGCAGGGAAGGACACCGGGGAGCTGTTTTTT	CASSRVGAGKDTGELFF
TRBV4-1	TRBJ1-2	-	-	14	TGCGCCAGCAGCCAAGTTACCGGGAACTATGGCTACACCTTC	CASSQVTGNYGYTF
TRBV29-1	TRBJ2-5	once	TRBD2	14	TGCAGCACCCCCCCCGCGGGGGGGCCAGAGACCCAGTACTTC	CSTPPAGGPETQYF
TRBV10-3	TRBJ1-4	-	-	15	TGTGCCATCAGTGAGTCGAAGGAGAGGGGTGAAAAACTGTTTTTT	CAISESKERGEKLFF
TRBV6-5	TRBJ1-1	-	-	14	TGTGCCAGCAGTTACGCCCCCCGAGGGCCCGAAGCTTTCTTT	CASSYAPRGPEAFF
TRBV19	TRBJ1-4	few	-	14	TGTGCCAGTAGTATACAGAATACTAATGAAAAACTGTTTTTT	CASSIQNTNEKLFF
TRBV4-3	TRBJ1-2	few	-	14	TGCGCCAGCAGCCGGAGGTTGGAGGTAGATGGCTACACCTTC	CASSRRLEVDGYTF
TRBV7-9	TRBJ1-2	-	-	14	TGTGCCAGCAGCCCTCCTGAGGGAGACTATGGCTACACCTTC	CASSPPEGDYGYTF
TRBV11-1	TRBJ2-3	-	-	15	TGTGCCAGCAGCTTAGATGGGTTGCCACCGGATACGCAGTATTTT	CASSLDGLPPDTQYF
TRBV20-1	TRBJ1-1	-	-	11	TGCAGTGCTTTGATTAACACTGAAGCTTTCTTT	CSALINTEAFF
TRBV5-6	TRBJ1-2	-	-	17	TGTGCCAGCAGCTTGAATTTTAGAGGGGCCAGGCCGCTTGGCTACACCTTC	CASSLNFRGARPLGYTF
TRBV6-4	TRBJ2-3	once	TRBD2	18	TGTGCCAGCAGTGACTCGACGACTAGCGGGGGGAGCACAGATACGCAGTATTTT	CASSDSTTSGGSTDTQYF
TRBV9	TRBJ2-1	-	TRBD2	16	TGTGCCAGCAGCGCCACCGGGACTAGCATGTACAATGAGCAGTTCTTC	CASSATGTSMYNEQFF
TRBV9	TRBJ1-3	-	-	16	TGTGCCAGCAGCCCCTGGAGGAGGGACTCTGGAAACACCATATATTTT	CASSPWRRDSGNTIYF
TRBV16	TRBJ1-6	-	-	15	TGTGCCAGCAGCCAATCCGTAGGGTTGGATTCACCCCTCCACTTT	CASSQSVGLDSPLHF
TRBV27	TRBJ2-7	-	-	13	TGTGCCAGCAGTAGCGCCATCTCCTACGAGCAGTACTTC	CASSSAISYEQYF
TRBV2	TRBJ1-1	-	-	15	TGTGCCAGCAGGGAATCAGGAATTTCGAACACTGAAGCTTTCTTT	CASRESGISNTEAFF
TRBV7-3	TRBJ2-1	once	-	14	TGTGCCAGCAGCACAACCGGACAGAGCAATGAGCAGTTCTTC	CASSTTGQSNEQFF
TRBV7-3	TRBJ2-7	few	TRBD1	14	TGTGCCAGCAGCCCCGGACAGGGGGCGACCGAGCAGTACTTC	CASSPGQGATEQYF
TRBV27	TRBJ1-1	-	-	13	TGTGCCACGGGGGCCTGGGGGAACACTGAAGCTTTCTTT	CATGAWGNTEAFF
TRBV11-2	TRBJ2-5	-	TRBD2	16	TGTGCCAGCAGCTTGGAACTAGCGGGGGACTGGGGGACCCAGTACTTC	CASSLELAGDWGTQYF
TRBV9	TRBJ2-1	-	TRBD1	14	TGTGCCAGCAGCCTATCAACAGGGGTCAATGAGCAGTTCTTC	CASSLSTGVNEQFF
TRBV10-3	TRBJ2-7	-	-	11	TGTGCCATCAGTGACTCCTACGAGCAGTACTTC	CAISDSYEQYF
TRBV7-3	TRBJ2-3	once	TRBD2	15	TGTGCCAGCAACCTTTTCGGGGGGGCCGCAGATACGCAGTATTTT	CASNLFGGAADTQYF
TRBV5-5	TRBJ1-1	-	-	11	TGTGCCAGCAGCTTGGAAGGTGAAGCTTTCTTT	CASSLEGEAFF
TRBV29-1	TRBJ1-2	-	TRBD1	16	TGCAGCGTTGAAGATCCCGGGACAGGGCTAATCTATGGCTACACCTTC	CSVEDPGTGLIYGYTF
TRBV5-1	TRBJ1-1	-	-	14	TGCGCCAGCAGCTTGGTCCAGGGGACCACTGAAGCTTTCTTT	CASSLVQGTTEAFF
TRBV2	TRBJ2-1	-	-	12	TGTGCCAGCATGAACCGGTGGAATGAGCAGTTCTTC	CASMNRWNEQFF
TRBV5-6	TRBJ2-5	-	TRBD1	16	TGTGCCAGCAGCACCGGGGGACAGGTGGGCCAAGAGACCCAGTACTTC	CASSTGGQVGQETQYF